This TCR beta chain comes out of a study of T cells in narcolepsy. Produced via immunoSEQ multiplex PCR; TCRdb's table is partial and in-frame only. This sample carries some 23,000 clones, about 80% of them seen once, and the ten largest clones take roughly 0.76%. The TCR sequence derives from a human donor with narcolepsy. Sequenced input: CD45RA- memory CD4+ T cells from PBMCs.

CDR3 amino acids: CAIKGTSNSPLHF. DNA for the CDR3: TGTGCCATAAAAGGGACATCGAATTCACCCCTCCACTTT. The chain uses TRBV10-3 and TRBJ1-6, with D perhaps matching TRBD1 (6 bases). Germline V gene data show CDR1 as ENHRY and CDR2 as SYGVKD. The CDR3 sequence is 13 residues long. V was cut by 9 bases and J by 7 bases, with 13 bases left in between.